These T cell receptor beta chains were read from a single sample in a study of blood T cells in healthy people across ages. TCRdb called the 5' RACE reads again in MiXCR, with one record for every CDR3 protein. The sample has about 1.7 million distinct CDR3 sequences; 28% are singletons. The sample consisted of blood. These receptors were collected from a woman aged 25 to 39 in good health. The CDR3 runs from the conserved cysteine through the conserved F or W. The order of the fields is CDR3 DNA, CDR3 protein, D gene, clone size, J gene, V gene. A D gene is named only where the DNA matches it firmly. Part of the rows lack a size; the others show once, few, many or a class for expanded clones.

TGCAGTGCTAGCCGGGGCTTGGCTGAAGCTTTCTTT	CSASRGLAEAFF	NA	NA	TRBJ1-1	TRBV20-1
TGTGCCAGCAGAGACGGGACGGGGAACCAACAGTTCTTC	CASRDGTGNQQFF	NA	NA	TRBJ2-1	TRBV5-4
TGTGCCAGCAGCGCAACCGGGACGGCACCTACCGGGGAGCTGTTTTTT	CASSATGTAPTGELFF	NA	few	TRBJ2-2	TRBV9
TGTGCCAGCAGCCAGGTCGACTCCGAGCAGTACTTC	CASSQVDSEQYF	NA	few	TRBJ2-7	TRBV3-1
TGTGCCAGCAGAACTAACGGGAATCTGGTGGGAGAGACCCAGTACTTC	CASRTNGNLVGETQYF	NA	NA	TRBJ2-5	TRBV7-2
TGCAGTGCTGGAAGACAGGGAATGTTGGAGACCCAGTACTTC	CSAGRQGMLETQYF	TRBD1	NA	TRBJ2-5	TRBV20-1
TGTGCCAGCAGTTCCCTTGAATACGAGCAGTACTTC	CASSSLEYEQYF	NA	few	TRBJ2-7	TRBV12-3/TRBV12-4
TGTGCCAGCAGTGAGGTTGTGGGGGCTGGTAATTCACCCCTCCACTTT	CASSEVVGAGNSPLHF	NA	few	TRBJ1-6	TRBV6-1
TGTGCCAGCAGCCAAGGGTCGGTTCCTAGCGGGAGCGCTGAGCAGTACTTC	CASSQGSVPSGSAEQYF	TRBD2	few	TRBJ2-7	TRBV7-2
TGCAGTGCTAGAGTCTCTGGGGCCAACGTCCTGACTTTC	CSARVSGANVLTF	NA	many	TRBJ2-6	TRBV20-1
TGCGCCAGCAGCCACCCCGGACAGGGAAAAATGAGGAGCTCCTACGAGCAGTACTTC	CASSHPGQGKMRSSYEQYF	TRBD1	few	TRBJ2-7	TRBV5-1
TGCGTCAGACCCGCGGACCAAAACGGAGAGACCCAGTACTTC	CVRPADQNGETQYF	NA	NA	TRBJ2-5	TRBV5-1
TGCAGCGTTGAAGCTTCCGACAGGACATATGCGTTGGTAGGCTACACCTTC	CSVEASDRTYALVGYTF	NA	few	TRBJ1-2	TRBV29-1
TGTGCCAGCAGCTTGCTTTCAGGGCAGTTAGCCAAAAACATTCAGTACTTC	CASSLLSGQLAKNIQYF	NA	NA	TRBJ2-4	TRBV5-6